A selection of T cell receptor beta chains follows, all from one sample in a study of T cell responses to AZD1222 COVID-19 vaccine. The repertoire was sequenced with immunoSEQ multiplex PCR; TCRdb's copy has only in-frame clones and lacks some. The sample consists of under 120,000 clones, 80% to 95% of them appearing once. This sample comprised peripheral blood, obtained on day 0 of AZD1222 vaccination. Receptor source: an adult in good health. CDR3s include the opening cysteine and the closing phenylalanine or tryptophan. D genes are given only for firm matches. Size is stated for part of the rows, as once, few or many counts, or as a class when the clone is expanded.

V,J,D,size,CDR3,DNA
TRBV9,TRBJ1-6,TRBD1,.,CASSVAGTGYSPLHF,TGTGCCAGCAGCGTAGCAGGGACAGGTTATTCACCCCTCCACTTT
TRBV19,TRBJ1-1,TRBD1,.,CASETGASTEAFF,TGTGCCAGTGAAACAGGGGCGAGCACTGAAGCTTTCTTT
TRBV9,TRBJ1-2,.,.,CASSVEGQGNYGYTF,TGTGCCAGCAGCGTAGAGGGCCAGGGGAACTATGGCTACACCTTC
TRBV29-1,TRBJ1-2,.,.,CSVYSNYGYTF,TGCAGCGTTTACAGCAACTATGGCTACACCTTC
TRBV19,TRBJ1-5,.,.,CASSMGRGGMGNQPQHF,TGTGCCAGTAGTATGGGACGAGGCGGAATGGGGAATCAGCCCCAGCATTTT
TRBV30,TRBJ1-6,.,once,CAWRPRGYSPLHF,TGTGCCTGGCGACCGAGGGGGTATTCACCCCTCCACTTT
TRBV19,TRBJ1-6,TRBD1,.,CASSIEGQASPLHF,TGTGCCAGTAGTATAGAGGGACAGGCTTCACCCCTCCACTTT
TRBV6-5,TRBJ2-1,.,.,CASSYLGRSYNEQFF,TGTGCCAGCAGTTACTTAGGGAGGTCCTACAATGAGCAGTTCTTC
TRBV28,TRBJ1-2,TRBD1,once,CASSRQGHWGYTF,TGTGCCAGCAGTAGACAGGGGCACTGGGGCTACACCTTC
TRBV19,TRBJ1-5,.,.,CASSFSDSNQPQHF,TGTGCCAGTAGTTTCTCGGACAGCAATCAGCCCCAGCATTTT
TRBV4-2,TRBJ2-2,TRBD2,.,CASSLRLAGITGELFF,TGTGCCAGCAGCCTCCGACTAGCGGGAATCACCGGGGAGCTGTTTTTT
TRBV19,TRBJ1-5,TRBD1,.,CASSETGGRQPQHF,TGTGCCAGTAGTGAAACAGGGGGCAGGCAGCCCCAGCATTTT
TRBV29-1,TRBJ1-1,.,.,CSVRAPEEAFF,TGCAGCGTTAGGGCCCCGGAGGAAGCTTTCTTT
TRBV4-3,TRBJ1-2,.,.,CASSQDMAQDPYGYTF,TGCGCCAGCAGCCAAGATATGGCACAGGACCCCTATGGCTACACCTTC
TRBV29-1,TRBJ2-1,.,.,CSVGTNEQFF,TGCAGCGTTGGCACGAATGAGCAGTTCTTC
TRBV5-1,TRBJ2-7,TRBD2,.,CASSLNLGEGGSSYEQYF,TGCGCCAGCAGCTTGAACTTGGGAGAAGGCGGGAGCTCCTACGAGCAGTACTTC
TRBV2,TRBJ1-1,TRBD1,.,CASFGTGGASTEAFF,TGTGCCAGCTTCGGGACAGGGGGCGCGAGCACTGAAGCTTTCTTT
TRBV7-3,TRBJ2-3,TRBD2,.,CASSLVRGVTDTQYF,TGTGCCAGCAGCTTAGTGCGGGGGGTTACAGATACGCAGTATTTT
TRBV30,TRBJ2-1,.,.,CAWSKGSDEQFF,TGTGCCTGGAGTAAGGGGAGCGATGAGCAGTTCTTC
TRBV6-1,TRBJ1-5,.,.,CASSEGAGPNQPQHF,TGTGCCAGCAGTGAAGGGGCCGGGCCCAATCAGCCCCAGCATTTT
TRBV6-2/TRBV6-3,TRBJ2-1,TRBD2,.,CASSYGLGGGGYEQFF,TGTGCCAGCAGTTACGGTTTGGGCGGGGGAGGCTATGAGCAGTTCTTC
TRBV2,TRBJ1-5,.,.,CASSGRPSNQPQHF,TGTGCCAGCAGTGGACGTCCCAGCAATCAGCCCCAGCATTTT
TRBV5-6,TRBJ1-5,.,.,CASSVGFGNQPQHF,TGTGCCAGCAGCGTCGGCTTTGGAAATCAGCCCCAGCATTTT
TRBV5-1,TRBJ1-5,.,.,CATSLDGNQPQHF,TGCGCCACCAGCTTAGACGGGAATCAGCCCCAGCATTTT
TRBV6-1,TRBJ1-6,.,.,CASSDAGVSYNSPLHF,TGTGCCAGCAGTGACGCAGGGGTATCCTATAATTCACCCCTCCACTTT
TRBV19,TRBJ1-1,.,.,CASSMLGVTEAFF,TGTGCCAGTAGTATGCTGGGGGTGACTGAAGCTTTCTTT
TRBV6-4,TRBJ2-3,TRBD1,.,CASSPRDRGQTDTQYF,TGTGCCAGCAGCCCCCGGGACAGGGGGCAAACAGATACGCAGTATTTT
TRBV29-1,TRBJ2-2,TRBD2,once,CSVGLGGNTGELFF,TGCAGCGTGGGACTAGGAGGGAACACCGGGGAGCTGTTTTTT
TRBV19,TRBJ1-4,.,.,CASSTSGTRGEKLFF,TGTGCCAGTAGTACGTCCGGGACTCGGGGGGAAAAACTGTTTTTT
TRBV3-1/TRBV3-2,TRBJ2-5,TRBD2,.,CASSHPWQRGAETQYF,TGTGCCAGCAGCCATCCATGGCAGCGGGGGGCAGAGACCCAGTACTTC
TRBV19,TRBJ1-5,TRBD1,.,CASSTGQGNQPQHF,TGTGCCAGTAGTACCGGACAGGGCAATCAGCCCCAGCATTTT
TRBV7-9,TRBJ2-2,.,.,CASSLAGYTGELFF,TGTGCCAGCAGCTTGGCGGGATACACCGGGGAGCTGTTTTTT
TRBV7-2,TRBJ2-7,.,.,CASSSRAGGDEQYF,TGTGCCAGCAGCTCGAGGGCAGGCGGGGACGAGCAGTACTTC
TRBV2,TRBJ2-3,.,.,CASRLVDSTDTQYF,TGTGCCAGCAGGTTGGTGGATAGCACAGATACGCAGTATTTT
TRBV19,TRBJ2-7,TRBD1,.,CASSARQGYEQYF,TGTGCCAGTAGTGCCCGACAGGGCTACGAGCAGTACTTC
TRBV10-3,TRBJ2-7,.,.,CAIMDGSSYEQYF,TGTGCCATCATGGACGGTTCCTCCTACGAGCAGTACTTC
TRBV24-1,TRBJ1-2,.,once,CATSARDTDYGYTF,TGTGCCACCAGTGCCCGGGACACCGACTATGGCTACACCTTC
TRBV5-8,TRBJ1-3,.,.,CASSPGWVTGNTIYF,TGTGCCAGCAGCCCCGGCTGGGTGACTGGAAACACCATATATTTT
TRBV11-2,TRBJ2-1,.,.,CASSLGRGSRNEQFF,TGTGCCAGCAGCTTAGGCAGGGGATCGCGGAATGAGCAGTTCTTC
TRBV29-1,TRBJ1-2,TRBD1,.,CSVDSPGTGSGYTF,TGCAGCGTCGATAGTCCCGGGACAGGGAGCGGCTACACCTTC
TRBV7-8,TRBJ2-1,TRBD2,.,CASSPGTSGMNEQFF,TGTGCCAGCAGCCCAGGGACTAGCGGTATGAATGAGCAGTTCTTC
TRBV4-2,TRBJ2-5,.,.,CASSQDRKDRQYF,TGTGCCAGCAGCCAAGATAGGAAGGACCGCCAGTACTTC
TRBV19,TRBJ1-5,.,.,CASSRSYSNQPQHF,TGTGCCAGTAGTAGGTCTTACAGCAATCAGCCCCAGCATTTT
TRBV7-2,TRBJ1-2,TRBD1,.,CASSPTGAGGYTF,TGTGCCAGCAGCCCCACAGGGGCGGGCGGCTACACCTTC
TRBV7-2,TRBJ1-2,.,.,CASSPGVNYGYTF,TGTGCCAGCAGCCCGGGGGTAAACTATGGCTACACCTTC
TRBV6-2/TRBV6-3,TRBJ1-5,.,.,CASSYGPGRWEPQHF,TGTGCCAGCAGTTACGGGCCAGGGAGGTGGGAGCCCCAGCATTTT
TRBV7-8,TRBJ2-3,.,few,CASSFSGRTDTQYF,TGTGCCAGCAGCTTTAGCGGACGTACAGATACGCAGTATTTT